This T cell receptor (beta chain) comes out of a study of shared clonotypes between healthy human individuals. Study overall: Three plates each covered CD4 naive and memory; CD8 naive two, CD8 memory one. General observations from the study: Rarefaction revealed incomplete sorted-subset sequencing despite large depth. Compared with memory subsets, naive subsets generally had larger estimated richness.

TCRdb's table, derived via immunoSEQ multiplex PCR, lists solely in-frame clones and lacks some. Here the sample spans over a million clones, 97% to 99% being singletons. With respect to this clone: Its antigen is not identified.

The CDR3 is 12 amino acids. V was cut by 1 base and J by 10 bases, with 10 bases left in between. Germline lookup yields CDR1 SEHNR and CDR2 FQNEAQ (reference sequence). The sequence was obtained from a young man in good health. Specimen: naive CD4+ T cells sorted from blood. Subset specified: CD45RA+ positively selected. The chain is built from TRBV7-9 and TRBJ1-1; D is ambiguous. The CDR3 nucleotides read TGTGCCAGCAGCTTAGATTCCGGTCGAGCTTTCTTT. This encodes CASSLDSGRAFF.